A single TCR beta chain is shown here with its context. The antigen it recognizes is unknown. The junction and the germline gene differ at one end; a read error may be behind it. The immunoSEQ Assay, a bias-controlled multiplex PCR, was used to amplify TCRbeta CDR3 regions from genomic DNA. The authors' pipeline ran thus. The number of nucleated cells in each sample was estimated by amplification of reference gene primers within the assay. Sequence reads were collapsed and filtered to measure the absolute abundance of every unique TCRbeta CDR3 rearrangement. For each sample, productive Simpson clonality was calculated as the square root of Simpson's diversity index across productive rearrangements. TCRdb re-hosts the immuneACCESS table, in-frame sequences only. Its copies lack some clones; in the studies checked, an unresolved V gene accounts for under half of them, and the cause for the rest is not known. V and J calls plus clone size are reproduced from that table; the DNA served to infer D and trimming. This sample comprises approximately 190,000 clones, 80% to 90% of them detected only once. The ten largest clonotypes hold 5.1% of the sample.

Each collaborating institution followed its own protocols to collect whole blood in K2EDTA tubes. Collaborator samples were shipped for TCRbeta analysis as frozen whole blood, isolated PBMCs, or DNA extracted from either sample type. This sample was taken from a study of blood T cell repertoires in COVID-19 (dated by TCRdb to the early 2020s). Concerning the study at large: The collaborator samples originated in the United States, Italy and Spain and spanned the acute and convalescent phases of COVID-19. The samples were drawn from two sources: the first 160 participants of the ongoing ImmuneRACE study, and some 1,300 subjects contributed by 6 global collaborators. The sample metadata nearly always contained a de-identified subject ID, COVID-19 status, age in years and sex. The material from the prospective study consisted of cDNA or gDNA derived from T cells, B-cell-depleted T cells, or PBMCs. The dataset comprised deeply sampled blood TCRbeta repertoires from subjects exposed to, actively infected with, or recovered from COVID-19. The repertoires were released in a freely available public database intended as a resource for research on the immune response to SARS-CoV-2. Where HLA class I and class II types were available, the types were taken from metadata supplied by the sample provider, not from assay-based typing.

Broader findings and caveats from the paper: Clinical and demographic metadata were provided uncurated, with the amount varying by source and participant.

Its CDR3 holds 14 amino acids, cysteine through phenylalanine. Of the read, only the CDR3 DNA is kept; its 42 bases are in frame from base 1. Per the germline V gene (reference sequence), SSHAT is the CDR1 and FNYEAQ is the CDR2. The chain couples TRBV7-7 to TRBJ2-3, with 7 bases in between that match TRBD1. Sequencing was performed on peripheral blood. The TCR sequence derives from a woman between 65 and 79 years old with active or convalescent COVID-19. The DNA sequence follows: TGTGCTAGCAGCTTAGGGGGCCGAACAGATACGCAGTATTTT. It is translated as CASSLGGRTDTQYF.